Listed below are T cell receptor beta chains from one sample, sequenced in a study of type 1 regulatory T cells. Their antigens are not known. Each CDR3 protein gets one entry after TCRdb re-called the reads with MiXCR. The sample has about 69,000 distinct CDR3 sequences, 20% seen once; the top ten hold around 8.1%. The sequencing sample was made of cultured type 1 regulatory T (Tr1) cells, either the whole culture or a sorted fraction (not recorded which). These receptors all come from a human donor in good health. CDR3s include the opening cysteine and the closing phenylalanine or tryptophan. Fields, in order: clone size, V gene, J gene, D gene, CDR3 protein, CDR3 DNA. The D gene is left open where the match is weak. Part of the rows lack a size; the others show once, few, many or a class for expanded clones.

>.|TRBV5-1|TRBJ2-5|TRBD2
CASSPTSSGTQETQYF
TGCGCCAGCAGTCCTACCTCTAGCGGGACCCAAGAGACCCAGTACTTC
>many|TRBV29-1|TRBJ1-5|.
CSARFGGNQPQHF
TGCAGCGCCCGCTTCGGTGGTAATCAGCCCCAGCATTTT
>.|TRBV7-3|TRBJ1-1|.
CASSAQGVKNTEAFF
TGTGCCAGCAGCGCTCAGGGAGTAAAGAACACTGAAGCTTTCTTT
>.|TRBV10-3|TRBJ2-1|TRBD1
CAISGTGAANYNEQFF
TGTGCCATCAGTGGCACAGGGGCAGCGAACTACAATGAGCAGTTCTTC
>few|TRBV7-6|TRBJ2-3|TRBD2
CASSTDWGLRTDTQYF
TGTGCCAGCAGTACTGACTGGGGACTAAGGACAGATACGCAGTATTTT
>.|TRBV3-1|TRBJ2-2|.
CASSPNRVDGELFF
TGTGCCAGCAGCCCGAACAGGGTGGACGGGGAGCTGTTTTTT
>many|TRBV5-1|TRBJ1-2|.
CASSLEGGGYTF
TGCGCCAGCAGCTTGGAGGGAGGTGGCTACACCTTC
>few|TRBV15|TRBJ2-7|TRBD2
CATSRGVSGGLGEQYF
TGTGCCACCAGCAGAGGTGTAAGCGGGGGCCTGGGAGAGCAGTACTTC
>many|TRBV5-1|TRBJ2-2|TRBD2
CASSLVTSGSTGELFF
TGCGCCAGCAGCTTGGTGACTAGCGGGAGCACCGGGGAGCTGTTTTTT
>few|TRBV20-1|TRBJ2-1|TRBD2
CSARGLAGELYNEQFF
TGCAGTGCTAGGGGACTAGCGGGAGAACTCTACAATGAGCAGTTCTTC
>few|TRBV7-8|TRBJ2-3|TRBD2
CASSLAGGPTDTQYF
TGTGCCAGCAGCTTAGCGGGAGGGCCGACAGATACGCAGTATTTT
>.|TRBV20-1|TRBJ2-1|.
CSAGDASEQFF
TGCAGTGCCGGCGACGCTAGTGAGCAGTTCTTC
>few|TRBV3-1|TRBJ2-1|TRBD2
CASSQVGGSSYNEQFF
TGTGCCAGCAGCCAAGTTGGCGGGAGCTCCTACAATGAGCAGTTCTTC
>.|TRBV3-1|TRBJ2-1|TRBD1
CASSQRDREYNEQFF
TGTGCCAGCAGCCAACGGGACAGGGAATACAATGAGCAGTTCTTC
>few|TRBV5-1|TRBJ2-1|.
CASSLGDFYNEQFF
TGCGCCAGCAGCTTGGGGGACTTCTACAATGAGCAGTTCTTC
>.|TRBV18|TRBJ2-1|TRBD2
CASSYTSGLAGYNEQFF
TGTGCCAGCTCATATACTTCTGGACTAGCGGGTTACAATGAGCAGTTCTTC
>few|TRBV6-2/TRBV6-3|TRBJ2-2|.
CASDRDYTGELFF
TGTGCCAGTGACAGAGATTACACCGGGGAGCTGTTTTTT
>few|TRBV7-2|TRBJ2-1|.
CASSRGGWNEQFF
TGTGCCAGCAGCCGAGGTGGTTGGAATGAGCAGTTCTTC
>.|TRBV29-1|TRBJ2-7|.
CSVAGSSYEQYF
TGCAGCGTTGCCGGTAGCTCCTACGAGCAGTACTTC
>.|TRBV18|TRBJ2-3|.
CASSPPRPSSDTQYF
TGTGCCAGCTCACCACCAAGGCCCTCGTCAGATACGCAGTATTTT
>.|TRBV4-3|TRBJ1-5|.
CASSQDPGKPQHF
TGCGCCAGCAGCCAAGACCCTGGGAAGCCCCAGCATTTT
>few|TRBV5-8|TRBJ1-1|.
CASSSRGGMNTEAFF
TGTGCCAGCAGCTCTCGGGGTGGGATGAACACTGAAGCTTTCTTT
>.|TRBV5-1|TRBJ2-6|.
CASSGNKNRGSKSAGDSGANVLTF
TGCGCCAGCAGCGGCAACAAAAACAGGGGTTCGAAATCGGCGGGGGACTCTGGGGCCAACGTCCTGACTTTC
>.|TRBV3-1|TRBJ2-2|.
CASRGSGGELFF
TGTGCCAGCAGAGGGTCGGGCGGGGAGCTGTTTTTT
>once|TRBV25-1|TRBJ2-3|.
CASSEYSASTDTQYF
TGTGCCAGCAGTGAATACTCTGCTAGCACAGATACGCAGTATTTT
>many|TRBV29-1|TRBJ2-3|.
CSAQKQGDTQYF
TGCAGCGCCCAGAAACAGGGAGATACGCAGTATTTT
>.|TRBV10-3|TRBJ2-5|.
CAIRPGTASETQYF
TGTGCCATCAGACCCGGGACGGCATCAGAGACCCAGTACTTC
>.|TRBV7-3|TRBJ2-2|TRBD1
CASSQGQTSGELFF
TGTGCCAGCAGCCAGGGACAGACGTCCGGGGAGCTGTTTTTT
>.|TRBV2|TRBJ2-5|.
CATQVDTVMAQYF
TGTGCCACCCAGGTGGACACCGTAATGGCCCAGTACTTC
>few|TRBV29-1|TRBJ2-1|.
CSVDPLGNNEQFF
TGCAGCGTTGATCCATTGGGGAACAATGAGCAGTTCTTC
>.|TRBV10-3|TRBJ2-1|TRBD1
CAIRGQGQSYNEQFF
TGTGCCATCAGGGGACAGGGTCAATCCTACAATGAGCAGTTCTTC
>.|TRBV6-5|TRBJ2-1|TRBD2
CASRATSGSRNEQFF
TGTGCCAGCAGGGCTACTAGCGGGAGTCGAAATGAGCAGTTCTTC
>few|TRBV12-3/TRBV12-4|TRBJ2-1|.
CASSLATTSYNEQFF
TGTGCCAGCAGTTTAGCGACTACCTCCTACAATGAGCAGTTCTTC
>.|TRBV5-1|TRBJ2-1|TRBD2
CASSLRTSGINEQFF
TGCGCCAGCAGCTTGCGGACCAGCGGGATTAATGAGCAGTTCTTC
>few|TRBV5-4|TRBJ2-5|TRBD1
CASSLATTGSGGTQYF
TGTGCCAGCAGCTTGGCTACGACAGGGAGTGGAGGGACCCAGTACTTC
>few|TRBV29-1|TRBJ2-1|.
CSVPGRIYNEQFF
TGCAGCGTGCCGGGACGGATTTACAATGAGCAGTTCTTC
>few|TRBV7-2|TRBJ1-1|.
CASSFLQGLVTEAFF
TGTGCCAGCAGCTTCCTACAGGGTTTAGTTACGGAAGCTTTCTTT
>.|TRBV20-1|TRBJ2-3|TRBD2
CSASPTSGREDTQYF
TGCAGTGCTAGTCCAACTAGCGGAAGAGAAGATACGCAGTATTTT
>.|TRBV5-1|TRBJ2-3|.
CASTAGPSTDTQYF
TGCGCCAGCACGGCGGGACCCAGCACAGATACGCAGTATTTT
>few|TRBV5-1|TRBJ2-7|.
CASSPRTEPSYEQYF
TGCGCCAGCAGCCCCAGGACAGAGCCCTCCTACGAGCAGTACTTC
>.|TRBV29-1|TRBJ2-3|TRBD1
CSVEDWTGKSIDTQYF
TGCAGCGTTGAAGATTGGACAGGGAAGTCCATTGATACGCAGTATTTT
>.|TRBV20-1|TRBJ2-3|TRBD2
CSATRTSGRTDTQYF
TGCAGTGCTACCCGGACTAGCGGGCGGACAGATACGCAGTATTTT
>.|TRBV29-1|TRBJ2-7|.
CSVVLSYEQYF
TGCAGCGTTGTTCTATCCTACGAGCAGTACTTC
>.|TRBV29-1|TRBJ1-3|.
CSPSEGNSGNTIYF
TGCAGCCCGTCGGAGGGGAACTCTGGAAACACCATATATTTT
>many|TRBV20-1|TRBJ2-7|.
CSARKGTYYEQYF
TGCAGTGCTAGAAAGGGGACTTACTACGAGCAGTACTTC
>few|TRBV7-9|TRBJ2-1|.
CASSLARQLSYNEQFF
TGTGCCAGCAGCTTAGCGCGCCAACTCTCCTACAATGAGCAGTTCTTC
>few|TRBV6-5|TRBJ2-3|.
CASSTPGYTDTQYF
TGTGCCAGCAGTACGCCGGGGTACACAGATACGCAGTATTTT
>.|TRBV12-3/TRBV12-4|TRBJ1-2|TRBD1
CASSPDRAIYGYTF
TGTGCCAGCAGTCCGGACAGGGCGATCTATGGCTACACCTTC
>.|TRBV20-1|TRBJ2-3|TRBD2
CSARDTLRLAGGVDTQYF
TGCAGTGCTAGAGACACCCTTCGACTAGCGGGAGGTGTAGATACGCAGTATTTT
>few|TRBV6-5|TRBJ1-2|.
CASSQTNYGYTF
TGTGCCAGCAGCCAGACTAACTATGGCTACACCTTC
>many|TRBV12-3/TRBV12-4|TRBJ2-7|TRBD1
CASSLTDRFYEQYF
TGTGCCAGCAGTTTAACGGACAGGTTCTACGAGCAGTACTTC
>.|TRBV29-1|TRBJ1-1|.
CSVSVGAGSTEAFF
TGCAGCGTTTCCGTAGGGGCCGGGAGCACTGAAGCTTTCTTT
>.|TRBV11-2|TRBJ1-2|.
CASSTRVYGYTF
TGTGCCAGCAGCACACGAGTCTATGGCTACACCTTC
>.|TRBV20-1|TRBJ1-6|.
CSARDSQGNSPLHF
TGCAGTGCTAGAGATTCCCAGGGCAATTCACCCCTCCACTTT
>few|TRBV5-1|TRBJ2-1|.
CASSHSTGGGGDEQFF
TGCGCCAGCAGCCACAGCACAGGGGGGGGTGGTGATGAGCAGTTCTTC
>few|TRBV6-5|TRBJ2-2|.
CASSYSEGAGELFF
TGTGCCAGCAGTTACAGCGAGGGGGCCGGGGAGCTGTTTTTT
>.|TRBV20-1|TRBJ2-7|TRBD2
CSARVSGTFEQYF
TGCAGTGCTAGGGTTAGCGGGACTTTCGAGCAGTACTTC
>.|TRBV12-3/TRBV12-4|TRBJ1-2|.
CASSATDYGYTF
TGTGCCAGCAGTGCGACAGACTATGGCTACACCTTC
>.|TRBV6-5|TRBJ2-5|TRBD1
CASSSSGVTGLETQYF
TGTGCCAGCAGCTCATCCGGGGTGACAGGGCTAGAGACCCAGTACTTC
>few|TRBV12-3/TRBV12-4|TRBJ2-6|.
CASTENGANVLTF
TGTGCCAGCACCGAAAATGGGGCCAACGTCCTGACTTTC